This T cell receptor (beta chain) was documented in a study of blood T cell repertoires in COVID-19. Study as a whole: Some COVID-19 samples were acute and others convalescent; all came from the United States, Italy and Spain. Sources were T cells, B-cell-depleted T cells, or PBMCs; the material itself was cDNA or gDNA.

The study recruited people aged roughly 18 to 100 years across more than 20 US areas. Original analysis: Estimation of nucleated cell counts was performed using reference gene primer amplification. Measured with immunoSEQ multiplex PCR; TCRdb has only the in-frame clones, and not every one. That table gives V, J and clone size, and the DNA gave D and trimming. The sample lists about 220,000 clones, approximately 80% occurring once. What was sequenced was PBMCs or T cells enriched from blood (not recorded which). The receptor was isolated from an older woman who had recovered from COVID-19.

CDR3 in amino acids: CSVRTGAWGGYTF. DNA for the CDR3: TGCAGCGTTCGGACAGGGGCCTGGGGTGGCTACACCTTC. The gene calls are TRBV29-1 and TRBJ1-2; TRBD1 matches at 9 bases. The CDR3 extends over 13 amino acids. CDR1 is SQVTM and CDR2 is ANQGSEA in the germline V gene. The J segment lost 7 bases and the V segment lost 5 bases, leaving 8 bases of the junction unmatched. Together with reference TRBV29-1 and TRBJ1-2, the CDR3 gives the full variable domain: SAVISQKPSRDICQRGTSLTIQCQVDSQVTMMFWYRQQPGQSLTLIATANQGSEATYESGFVIDKFPISRPNLTFSTLTVSNMSPEDSSIYLCSVRTGAWGGYTFGSGTRLTVV.